The 2 T cell receptor beta chains below come from one sample, sequenced in a study of graft-versus-host responses after intestinal transplantation. Their antigens are not known. Some clones are missing from TCRdb's copy, which holds only in-frame ones; the method was immunoSEQ multiplex PCR. The sample shows almost 85,000 clones, 91% of them seen only once. The specimen comprised unstimulated CD4+ T cells sorted from spleen or lymph node cells, sampled before intestinal transplant. These receptors were collected from a human donor who received an intestinal transplant.

This chain connects TRBV28 to TRBJ2-2; 8 bases are a match to TRBD2. This CDR3 is built from 17 residues. CDR1 and CDR2 (germline): MDHEN, SYDVKM. Trimming removed 5 bases from V and 0 bases from J; junction bases left unmatched: 8. The CDR3 DNA sequence: TGTGCCAGCAGTCCATACGGGGGGGTCACGAACACCGGGGAGCTGTTTTTT. Residues: CASSPYGGVTNTGELFF.

Regarding this clone: Different DNA sequences within this sample yield the same CDR3. This chain connects TRBV5-1 to TRBJ1-1; D gene unclear. Germline assignment: CDR1 SGHRS and CDR2 YFSETQ. The CDR3 runs to 14 residues. V was trimmed by 0 bases and J by 0 bases, leaving 6 bases between them. CDR3 sequence: CASSLDRLNTEAFF. CDR3 sequence (DNA): TGCGCCAGCAGCTTGGACAGATTGAACACTGAAGCTTTCTTT. The full variable domain, rest sourced from reference TRBV5-1 and TRBJ1-1, is KAGVTQTPRYLIKTRGQQVTLSCSPISGHRSVSWYQQTPGQGLQFLFEYFSETQRNKGNFPGRFSGRQFSNSRSEMNVSTLELGDSALYLCASSLDRLNTEAFFGQGTRLTVV.